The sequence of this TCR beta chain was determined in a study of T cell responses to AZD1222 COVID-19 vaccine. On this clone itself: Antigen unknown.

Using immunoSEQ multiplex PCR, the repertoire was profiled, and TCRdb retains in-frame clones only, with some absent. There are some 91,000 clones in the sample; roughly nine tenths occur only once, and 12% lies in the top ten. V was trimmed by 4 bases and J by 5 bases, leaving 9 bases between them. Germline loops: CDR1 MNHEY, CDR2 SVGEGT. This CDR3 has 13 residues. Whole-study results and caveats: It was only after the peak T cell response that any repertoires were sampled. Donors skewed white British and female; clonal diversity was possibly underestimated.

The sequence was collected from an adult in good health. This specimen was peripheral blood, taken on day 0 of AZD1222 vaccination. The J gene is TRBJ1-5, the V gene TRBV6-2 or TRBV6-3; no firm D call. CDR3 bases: TGTGCCAGCAGTTTATTGTGGGATCAGCCCCAGCATTTT. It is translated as CASSLLWDQPQHF.